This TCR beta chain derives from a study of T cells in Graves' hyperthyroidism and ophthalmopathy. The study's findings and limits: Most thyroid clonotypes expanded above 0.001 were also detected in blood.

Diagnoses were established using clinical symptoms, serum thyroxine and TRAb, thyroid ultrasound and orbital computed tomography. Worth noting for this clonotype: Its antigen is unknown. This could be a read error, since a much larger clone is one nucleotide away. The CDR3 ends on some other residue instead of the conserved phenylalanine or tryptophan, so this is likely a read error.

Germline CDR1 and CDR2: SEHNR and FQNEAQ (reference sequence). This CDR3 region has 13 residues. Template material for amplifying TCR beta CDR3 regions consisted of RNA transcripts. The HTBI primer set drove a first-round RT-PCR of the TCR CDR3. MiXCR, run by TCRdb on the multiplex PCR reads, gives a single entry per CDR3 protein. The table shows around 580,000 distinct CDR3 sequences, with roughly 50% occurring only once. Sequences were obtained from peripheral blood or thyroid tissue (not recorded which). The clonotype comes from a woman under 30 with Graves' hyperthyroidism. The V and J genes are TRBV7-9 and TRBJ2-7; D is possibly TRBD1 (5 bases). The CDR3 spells CATTNPGWHEQYL. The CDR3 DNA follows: TGCGCCACCACCAACCCAGGGTGGCACGAGCAGTACCTC.